Presented here are 32 T cell receptor beta chains from one specimen sequenced in a study of blood T cell repertoires in COVID-19. The method was immunoSEQ multiplex PCR; TCRdb's version includes in-frame clones alone and lacks a portion of them. The sample comprises about 130,000 clones, around 80% of which are singletons, and less than 14% rests with the top ten. Sequencing was performed on peripheral blood. The receptors derive from a human donor in a cohort sampled during active COVID-19.

This clone was counted a single time. This chain uses TRBV7-3 with TRBJ2-2, with D tentatively TRBD2 (5 bases). The V and J ends lost 2 bases and 7 bases respectively, with 8 bases between them. CDR1 and CDR2 (germline): SGHTA, FQGTGA. CDR3 length: 13 amino acids. CDR3 coding DNA: TGTGCCAGCAGCTTATCGGGGAGCGGGGAGCTGTTTTTT. It codes for CASSLSGSGELFF.

This clone was seen a few times. This chain uses TRBV6-4 with TRBJ1-1; a weak D match, TRBD1 (6 bases). This CDR3 comprises 14 residues. Deletions cut 5 bases from V and 5 bases from J, with 15 bases between. Germline CDR1 is MRHNA and CDR2 is SNTAGT. The CDR3 protein is CASSIGGARTEAFF. CDR3 sequence (DNA): TGTGCCAGCAGTATCGGGGGGGCGCGGACTGAAGCTTTCTTT.

This chain joins TRBV5-4 and TRBJ2-5; 7 bases fit TRBD1. V was pared by 6 bases and J by 6 bases, with 8 bases of the junction left unmatched. Germline CDR1 and CDR2: SGHNT and YYREEE (reference sequence). This CDR3 comprises 13 residues. This chain's CDR3 is CASNSGQEQTQYF. The DNA of the CDR3 is TGTGCCAGCAATTCAGGACAGGAACAGACCCAGTACTTC. Using reference TRBV5-4 and TRBJ2-5 for the parts outside the CDR3, the full variable domain is ETGVTQSPTHLIKTRGQQVTLRCSSQSGHNTVSWYQQALGQGPQFIFQYYREEENGRGNFPPRFSGLQFPNYSSELNVNALELDDSALYLCASNSGQEQTQYFGPGTRLLVL.

This sequence joins TRBV11-2 and TRBJ1-2, with 7 positions matching TRBD1. With 1 base clipped from V and 2 bases from J, the junction kept 1 base outside the gene matches. Germline V gene lookup returns CDR1 SGHAT and CDR2 FQNNGV. The CDR3 runs 14 residues. This CDR3 reads CASSLAGQNYGYTF. CDR3 nucleotides: TGTGCCAGCAGCTTAGCGGGACAGAACTATGGCTACACCTTC.

The table lists this clone with a count of one. J is TRBJ2-7 and V is TRBV5-1; TRBD1 matches at 8 bases. Germline-derived CDR1 and CDR2 are SGHRS and YFSETQ. This CDR3 is 16 amino acids long. Trimming removed 0 bases from V and 2 bases from J; junction bases left unmatched: 7. The chain's CDR3 is CASSLAGGQATYEQYF. The CDR3 nucleotides read TGCGCCAGCAGCTTGGCCGGGGGACAGGCGACCTACGAGCAGTACTTC.

Only a few counts were recorded for this clone. The genes are TRBV6-2 or TRBV6-3 and TRBJ2-7, with D possibly matching TRBD1 (6 bases). The CDR3 loop spans 13 amino acids. Germline values: CDR1 MNHEY, CDR2 SVGEGT. Trimming took off 4 bases at V and 4 bases at J, with 11 bases between the two ends. The CDR3 DNA reads TGTGCCAGCAGTTTCGGACAGTCTTACGAGCAGTACTTC. Translating it yields CASSFGQSYEQYF.

The sample holds one count of this clone. This chain connects TRBV29-1 to TRBJ2-7; 7 nucleotides match TRBD2. V lost 4 bases to trimming and J lost 2 bases; unmatched junction nucleotides: 2. This CDR3 spans 12 amino acids. Germline CDR1 SQVTM, CDR2 ANQGSEA. The CDR3 here is CSVGGGTYEQYF. The CDR3 nucleotides read TGCAGCGTTGGGGGGGGTACCTACGAGCAGTACTTC.

The chain joins TRBV13 to TRBJ2-5; no clear D gene. The germline CDR1 and CDR2 sequences are PRHDT and FYEKMQ (reference sequence). V was cut by 5 bases and J by 2 bases, with 12 bases left in between. The CDR3 loop spans 14 amino acids. The DNA for the CDR3 is TGTGCCAGCAGCCCCAGGCCTCCTCAAGAGACCCAGTACTTC. Translating it yields CASSPRPPQETQYF. Supplemented by reference TRBV13 and TRBJ2-5, the full variable domain reads AAGVIQSPRHLIKEKRETATLKCYPIPRHDTVYWYQQGPGQDPQFLISFYEKMQSDKGSIPDRFSAQQFSDYHSELNMSSLELGDSALYFCASSPRPPQETQYFGPGTRLLVL.

V and J are TRBV29-1 and TRBJ2-1, with 11 positions matching TRBD2. Germline lookup yields CDR1 SQVTM and CDR2 ANQGSEA. This CDR3 has 13 amino acids. V lost 6 bases and J lost 7; bases outside the gene matches: 5. CDR3 region: CSVSSGGSNEQFF. The CDR3 nucleotides read TGCAGCGTATCTAGCGGGGGGAGTAATGAGCAGTTCTTC.

V is TRBV7-9 and J is TRBJ1-2; 12 nucleotides line up with TRBD1. After removal of 1 base from V and 6 bases from J, the junction contained 3 bases not matched to a gene. This CDR3 has 15 amino acids. Germline CDR1 and CDR2: SEHNR and FQNEAQ (reference sequence). The CDR3 reads CASSLEGTGGHGYTF. For the CDR3, the DNA is TGTGCCAGCAGCTTAGAAGGGACAGGGGGCCATGGCTACACCTTC.

The V call is TRBV10-3, the J call TRBJ2-7; the D gene is possibly TRBD1 (6 bases). The CDR3 spans 13 residues. Trimming pared 6 bases from V and 6 bases from J, leaving 15 bases between. CDR1 is ENHRY, CDR2 SYGVKD, per germline. The CDR3 loop reads CAIRPGTHTEQYF. The CDR3 DNA reads TGTGCCATCAGACCCGGGACACACACCGAGCAGTACTTC.

V gene TRBV6-1 combines with J gene TRBJ1-1; D is uncertain. V was clipped by 1 base and J by 3 bases, with 6 bases between them. The germline gives CDR1 MNHNS, CDR2 SASEGT. The CDR3 loop spans 13 amino acids. CDR3 loop: CASSEGGDTEAFF. The CDR3 nucleotides are TGTGCCAGCAGTGAAGGGGGAGACACTGAAGCTTTCTTT.

This chain uses TRBV29-1 with TRBJ1-1; 7 nucleotides align to TRBD1. Trimming removed 5 bases from V and 4 bases from J; junction bases left unmatched: 7. This CDR3 spans 13 amino acids. CDR1 and CDR2 from the germline V gene are SQVTM and ANQGSEA. CDR3 bases: TGCAGCGTTAGCCAAGACAGGGTCACTGAAGCTTTCTTT. Protein: CSVSQDRVTEAFF. The full variable domain, rest sourced from reference TRBV29-1 and TRBJ1-1, is SAVISQKPSRDICQRGTSLTIQCQVDSQVTMMFWYRQQPGQSLTLIATANQGSEATYESGFVIDKFPISRPNLTFSTLTVSNMSPEDSSIYLCSVSQDRVTEAFFGQGTRLTVV.

The chain is built from TRBV19 and TRBJ2-4; maybe TRBD1 (6 bases). The CDR3 loop spans 13 amino acids. Germline V gives CDR1 LNHDA, CDR2 SQIVND (reference sequence). V dropped 6 bases and J dropped 8 bases, with 14 bases sitting between them. In nucleotides, the CDR3 is TGTGCCAGTAGGACAGGTGGGCGAGACATTCAGTACTTC. The encoded protein is CASRTGGRDIQYF.

The chain joins TRBV4-1 to TRBJ1-4, with 9 bases aligning to TRBD1. The germline gives CDR1 MGHRA, CDR2 YSYEKL. After removal of 4 bases from V and 7 bases from J, the junction contained 7 bases not matched to a gene. The CDR3 is 15 residues long. The CDR3 protein is CASSRTGTGTEKLFF. The DNA of the CDR3 is TGCGCCAGCAGCCGTACCGGGACAGGGACTGAAAAACTGTTTTTT.

The V and J genes are TRBV11-2 and TRBJ2-7; 11 nucleotides agree with TRBD1. Germline CDR1 is SGHAT and CDR2 is FQNNGV. The V gene end was trimmed by 7 bases and the J gene end by 5 bases; junction bases not matched to a gene: 10. This CDR3 comprises 15 residues. CDR3 DNA sequence: TGTGCCAGCACCCCGAATTGGACAGGGGGCGACGAGCAGTACTTC. It translates to CASTPNWTGGDEQYF.

The chain uses TRBV5-5 and TRBJ2-2; D may be TRBD2 (6 bases). CDR3 length equals 14 residues. The germline V and J ends were trimmed by 4 bases and 0 bases, with 7 bases remaining between them. Germline-derived CDR1 and CDR2 are SGHKS and YYEKEE (reference sequence). CDR3 region: CASSTGANTGELFF. CDR3 in DNA: TGTGCCAGCAGCACGGGGGCGAACACCGGGGAGCTGTTTTTT.

This clone was counted a single time. The rearrangement joins TRBV6-5 to TRBJ2-2; D possibly corresponds to TRBD2 (5 bases). The length of the CDR3 is 14 residues. Germline V gene data show CDR1 as MNHEY and CDR2 as SVGAGI. Trimming pared 2 bases from V and 1 base from J, leaving 5 bases between. The CDR3 DNA reads TGTGCCAGCAGTTACGGAGGGAACACCGGGGAGCTGTTTTTT. It translates to CASSYGGNTGELFF.

This clone has a handful of counts. The chain joins TRBV5-4 to TRBJ2-4; 7 bases are a match to TRBD2. Germline values: CDR1 SGHNT, CDR2 YYREEE (reference sequence). V trimming: 9 bases; J trimming: 1 base; junction bases outside the gene matches: 7. This CDR3 has 14 residues. CDR3 residues: CATQRREAKNIQYF. CDR3 coding DNA: TGTGCCACCCAACGGCGGGAGGCCAAAAACATTCAGTACTTC.

This chain joins TRBV7-9 and TRBJ2-5; TRBD1 might be the D (6 bases). The CDR3 sequence is 18 residues long. Germline values: CDR1 SEHNR, CDR2 FQNEAQ (reference sequence). Trimming cost V 0 bases and J 5 bases, with 22 bases left between them. Written as DNA, the CDR3 is TGTGCCAGCAGCTTAGCCACAGCATGGAAAGCAGGGGAGGAGACCCAGTACTTC. This sequence encodes CASSLATAWKAGEETQYF.

This rearrangement joins TRBV5-6 to TRBJ2-3, with D possibly TRBD2 on 7 matching bases. This CDR3 is 17 amino acids long. V was shortened by 4 bases and J by 0 bases, with 18 bases between the two germline ends. From germline, CDR1 is SGHDT and CDR2 YYEEEE. The CDR3 is CASSPDPGGRSTDTQYF. CDR3 sequence (DNA): TGTGCCAGCAGCCCCGATCCCGGGGGGCGTAGCACAGATACGCAGTATTTT. The whole variable domain, filled in from reference TRBV5-6 and TRBJ2-3, reads DAGVTQSPTHLIKTRGQQVTLRCSPKSGHDTVSWYQQALGQGPQFIFQYYEEEERQRGNFPDRFSGHQFPNYSSELNVNALLLGDSALYLCASSPDPGGRSTDTQYFGPGTRLTVL.

The chain couples TRBV6-5 to TRBJ1-5; D gene uncertain. Trimming left V 7 bases short and J 0 bases short, with 10 bases between. CDR1 and CDR2 from the germline V gene are MNHEY and SVGAGI. CDR3 length equals 14 residues. CDR3 in amino acids: CASTEQFSNQPQHF. DNA of the CDR3: TGTGCCAGCACCGAACAGTTTAGCAATCAGCCCCAGCATTTT.

The chain's CDR3 is CASSPLAQGWDNEQFF. The CDR3 DNA reads TGTGCCAGCTCACCGCTAGCACAGGGTTGGGACAATGAGCAGTTCTTC. The chain uses TRBV18 and TRBJ2-1; weak D call: TRBD1 (6 bases). Looked up from germline, CDR1 is KGHSH and CDR2 is LQKENI. The CDR3 spans 16 residues. With 3 bases removed from V and 5 bases from J, the gap between germline ends came to 17 bases.

The chain is built from TRBV27 and TRBJ2-5, with TRBD2 as a possible D gene (7 bases). CDR3 length: 13 amino acids. The V gene's germline CDR1 is MNHEY and CDR2 SMNVEV (reference sequence). V was shortened by 6 bases and J by 5 bases, with 13 bases between the two germline ends. The CDR3 DNA follows: TGTGCCAGCAGCTGGGGGGGCCTGGAGACCCAGTACTTC. This codes for CASSWGGLETQYF.

The rearrangement uses TRBV6-6 and TRBJ1-1, with D possibly matching TRBD1 (5 bases). The CDR3 is 14 amino acids. Germline CDR1 and CDR2: MNHNY and SVGAGI (reference sequence). Trimming shortened V by 2 bases and J by 4 bases, and 11 bases separated the two germline ends. DNA of the CDR3: TGTGCCAGCAGTTACGGAGGGGCGGTCACTGAAGCTTTCTTT. Its protein product is CASSYGGAVTEAFF.

V is TRBV7-7 and J is TRBJ2-1, with 12 bases that match TRBD2. The CDR3 runs 15 residues. V lost 6 bases, J lost 9 bases, and 9 bases stayed unmatched. CDR1 is SSHAT, CDR2 FNYEAQ, per germline (reference sequence). The CDR3 loop reads CASSSLAGGLGEQFF. The CDR3 DNA sequence: TGTGCCAGCAGTTCACTAGCGGGGGGACTGGGTGAGCAGTTCTTC. The variable domain in full, completed from reference TRBV7-7 and TRBJ2-1, reads GAGVSQSPRYKVTKRGQDVTLRCDPISSHATLYWYQQALGQGPEFLTYFNYEAQPDKSGLPSDRFSAERPEGSISTLTIQRTEQRDSAMYRCASSSLAGGLGEQFFGPGTRLTVL.

The V gene is TRBV5-4, the J gene TRBJ2-2; 7 nucleotides agree with TRBD2. Germline values: CDR1 SGHNT, CDR2 YYREEE (reference sequence). The V and J ends lost 4 bases and 4 bases, in that order; junction bases with no gene match: 13. The CDR3 sequence is 17 residues long. The CDR3 nucleotides read TGTGCCAGCAGCCCCGGTGCTACTAGCGAGGGCACCGGGGAGCTGTTTTTT. This sequence encodes CASSPGATSEGTGELFF.

The J gene is TRBJ1-3, the V gene TRBV27; D not certain. V was pared by 0 bases and J by 0 bases, with 6 bases between. This CDR3 is built from 15 residues. Germline V gene lookup returns CDR1 MNHEY and CDR2 SMNVEV (reference sequence). CDR3 sequence reads: CASSLSSLSGNTIYF. The CDR3 nucleotides read TGTGCCAGCAGTTTATCATCCCTCTCTGGAAACACCATATATTTT.

CDR3 protein: CAWTLGQGITGANVLTF. The CDR3 nucleotides are TGTGCCTGGACCTTGGGACAGGGAATAACTGGGGCCAACGTCCTGACTTTC. The chain has TRBV30 and TRBJ2-6, with 9 bases that match TRBD1. This CDR3 spans 17 amino acids. V trimming: 4 bases; J trimming: 2 bases; junction bases outside the gene matches: 9. Germline loops: CDR1 GTSNPN, CDR2 SVGIG (reference sequence).

This chain uses TRBV3-1 (or the pseudogene TRBV3-2) with TRBJ1-5; D is perhaps TRBD1 (5 bases). Germline V gives CDR1 LGHDT, CDR2 YNNKEL (reference sequence). The CDR3 sequence is 13 residues long. Trimming removed 3 bases from V and 6 bases from J, with 9 bases in between. As DNA, the CDR3 is TGTGCCAGCAGCCAGGGGCTTGGTCAGCCCCAGCATTTT. This codes for CASSQGLGQPQHF.

This chain uses TRBV24-1 with TRBJ2-7; D might be TRBD1 (5 bases). V gave up 4 bases and J gave up 5 bases, with 29 bases separating them. CDR1 is KGHDR, CDR2 SFDVKD, per germline. The CDR3 has 19 residues. In nucleotides, the CDR3 is TGTGCCACCAGTGACTTTGTGGGGTATCCGGCAGGGAATGGTGACGAGCAGTACTTC. This sequence encodes CATSDFVGYPAGNGDEQYF.

The chain uses TRBV7-8 and TRBJ2-1; 9 bases align to TRBD1. The germline CDR1 and CDR2 sequences are SGHVS and FQNEAQ. This CDR3 has 15 amino acids. After removal of 3 bases from V and 7 bases from J, the junction contained 7 bases not matched to a gene. The CDR3 nucleotides read TGTGCCAGCAGCTTGGGACAGGGAAATAAGAATGAGCAGTTCTTC. Amino acids: CASSLGQGNKNEQFF.